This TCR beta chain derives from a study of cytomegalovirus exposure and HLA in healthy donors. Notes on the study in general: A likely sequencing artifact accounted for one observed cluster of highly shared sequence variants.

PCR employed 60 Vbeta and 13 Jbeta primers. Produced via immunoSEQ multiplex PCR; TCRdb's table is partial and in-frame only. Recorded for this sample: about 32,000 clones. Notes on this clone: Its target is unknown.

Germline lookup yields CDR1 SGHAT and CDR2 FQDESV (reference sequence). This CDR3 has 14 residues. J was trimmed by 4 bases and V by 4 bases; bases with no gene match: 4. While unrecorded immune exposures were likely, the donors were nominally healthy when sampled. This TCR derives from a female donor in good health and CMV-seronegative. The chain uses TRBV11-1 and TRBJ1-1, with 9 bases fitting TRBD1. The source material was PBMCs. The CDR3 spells CASSSETGGTEAFF. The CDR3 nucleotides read TGTGCCAGCAGCTCAGAGACAGGGGGCACTGAAGCTTTCTTT.